The rows below give T cell receptor beta chains drawn from one sample of a study of shared clonotypes between healthy human individuals. Assay used: immunoSEQ multiplex PCR; TCRdb lists only in-frame clones, some missing. The sample includes about 820,000 clones, 80% to 95% seen only once; the top ten take around 24%. Sequencing was done on a sample of naive CD8+ T cells sorted from blood. The receptors shown here come from a man aged 25-45 years in good health. Each CDR3 is given with its conserved first and last residue. The order of the fields is J gene, V gene, D gene, clone size, CDR3 DNA, CDR3 protein. D genes are given only for firm matches. Only part of the rows carry a size: once, few, many, or a class if the clone is expanded.

j_call: TRBJ2-7
v_call: TRBV4-2
d_call: NA
clone_size: NA
cdr3_nt: TGTGCCAGCAGCCACGTTACAGGGGAGGGGGTCCGGGAGCAGTACTTC
cdr3_aa: CASSHVTGEGVREQYF

j_call: TRBJ2-7
v_call: TRBV7-6
d_call: NA
clone_size: NA
cdr3_nt: TGTGCCAGCAGCCCCACGGACATTACCTACGAGCAGTACTTC
cdr3_aa: CASSPTDITYEQYF

j_call: TRBJ2-7
v_call: TRBV7-3
d_call: NA
clone_size: NA
cdr3_nt: TGTGCCAGCAGCTTATCAACGGGCTACGAGCAGTACTTC
cdr3_aa: CASSLSTGYEQYF

j_call: TRBJ2-5
v_call: TRBV6-5
d_call: NA
clone_size: once
cdr3_nt: TGTGCCAGCAGTATCCTAGACAGGCAAGAGACCCAGTACTTC
cdr3_aa: CASSILDRQETQYF

j_call: TRBJ2-1
v_call: TRBV11-2
d_call: NA
clone_size: few
cdr3_nt: TGTGCCAGCAGCCCCCCCTACAATGAGCAGTTCTTC
cdr3_aa: CASSPPYNEQFF

j_call: TRBJ2-1
v_call: TRBV11-3
d_call: TRBD2
clone_size: NA
cdr3_nt: TGTGCCAGCAGCTTACCACTAGCGGACAATGAGCAGTTCTTC
cdr3_aa: CASSLPLADNEQFF

j_call: TRBJ2-1
v_call: TRBV4-3
d_call: TRBD2
clone_size: NA
cdr3_nt: TGCGCCAGCAGCCAAGATCCTAGCGGGTCGGGCAATGAGCAGTTCTTC
cdr3_aa: CASSQDPSGSGNEQFF

j_call: TRBJ2-3
v_call: TRBV27
d_call: TRBD2
clone_size: NA
cdr3_nt: TGTGCCAGCAGTCCACTGGGAGCGGGGGACACAGATACGCAGTATTTT
cdr3_aa: CASSPLGAGDTDTQYF

j_call: TRBJ2-3
v_call: TRBV27
d_call: TRBD2
clone_size: NA
cdr3_nt: TGTGCCAGCAGTTTTGGAAGCGGGAGACTAGATACGCAGTATTTT
cdr3_aa: CASSFGSGRLDTQYF

j_call: TRBJ2-7
v_call: TRBV7-6
d_call: TRBD1
clone_size: NA
cdr3_nt: TGTGCCAGCAGCCTATGGACAGGGTCGGACGAGCAGTACTTC
cdr3_aa: CASSLWTGSDEQYF

j_call: TRBJ2-1
v_call: TRBV6-6
d_call: NA
clone_size: NA
cdr3_nt: TGTGCCAGCAGTTACGTGGACTACCACTCCAATGAGCAGTTCTTC
cdr3_aa: CASSYVDYHSNEQFF

j_call: TRBJ1-3
v_call: TRBV2
d_call: NA
clone_size: NA
cdr3_nt: TGTGCCAGCAGTGAGTGGCGGGGCGATGGAAACACCATATATTTT
cdr3_aa: CASSEWRGDGNTIYF

j_call: TRBJ2-7
v_call: TRBV14
d_call: NA
clone_size: NA
cdr3_nt: TGTGCCAGCAGCCAAGGATCGGGACCTTCATTCTCCTACGAGCAGTACTTC
cdr3_aa: CASSQGSGPSFSYEQYF

j_call: TRBJ2-2
v_call: TRBV19
d_call: TRBD2
clone_size: NA
cdr3_nt: TGTGCCAGTCGTGTGGGACTAGCGGGAGTTCGATTCACCGGGGAGCTGTTTTTT
cdr3_aa: CASRVGLAGVRFTGELFF

j_call: TRBJ1-3
v_call: TRBV29-1
d_call: NA
clone_size: few
cdr3_nt: TGCAGCGTTTGGGGGAACTCTGGAAACACCATATATTTT
cdr3_aa: CSVWGNSGNTIYF

j_call: TRBJ2-5
v_call: TRBV29-1
d_call: TRBD2
clone_size: NA
cdr3_nt: TGCAGCGCCACGGGGGGGCTAGCGGGAGTCCTGGAGACCCAGTACTTC
cdr3_aa: CSATGGLAGVLETQYF

j_call: TRBJ2-1
v_call: TRBV4-3
d_call: TRBD2
clone_size: NA
cdr3_nt: TGCGCCAGCAGCCAAGATGCGAGACTAGCGGGCCCCGATGAGCAGTTCTTC
cdr3_aa: CASSQDARLAGPDEQFF

j_call: TRBJ2-3
v_call: TRBV9
d_call: NA
clone_size: NA
cdr3_nt: TGTGCCAGCAGCGAAGGGCACGGCACAGATACGCAGTATTTT
cdr3_aa: CASSEGHGTDTQYF

j_call: TRBJ2-7
v_call: TRBV21-1
d_call: NA
clone_size: NA
cdr3_nt: TGTGCCAGCAGCGGTCAGGGGCTATCTTCCTACGAGCAGTACTTC
cdr3_aa: CASSGQGLSSYEQYF

j_call: TRBJ2-5
v_call: TRBV7-2
d_call: TRBD2
clone_size: NA
cdr3_nt: TGTGCCAGCAGCTTACTAGGCGGGAGGAGAATAGAGACCCAGTACTTC
cdr3_aa: CASSLLGGRRIETQYF

j_call: TRBJ2-7
v_call: TRBV7-2
d_call: NA
clone_size: NA
cdr3_nt: TGTGCCAGCAGCTTTAGCGAGGGTTTGTCCTACGAGCAGTACTTC
cdr3_aa: CASSFSEGLSYEQYF

j_call: TRBJ2-1
v_call: TRBV7-6
d_call: NA
clone_size: NA
cdr3_nt: TGTGCCAGCAGCTTTCTGACTGACCTCGGTGAGCAGTTCTTC
cdr3_aa: CASSFLTDLGEQFF

j_call: TRBJ2-3
v_call: TRBV4-1
d_call: NA
clone_size: NA
cdr3_nt: TGCGCCAGCAGCCAAGACGATCCCACAGATACGCAGTATTTT
cdr3_aa: CASSQDDPTDTQYF

j_call: TRBJ1-2
v_call: TRBV7-9
d_call: NA
clone_size: NA
cdr3_nt: TGTGCCAGCAGCTTTAGAGGGGAGGGCCTCTATGGCTACACCTTC
cdr3_aa: CASSFRGEGLYGYTF

j_call: TRBJ2-6
v_call: TRBV19
d_call: TRBD2
clone_size: NA
cdr3_nt: TGTGCCAGTAGATACGGACTAGCGGGAGACGGGGCCAACGTCCTGACTTTC
cdr3_aa: CASRYGLAGDGANVLTF

j_call: TRBJ2-2
v_call: TRBV7-3
d_call: NA
clone_size: NA
cdr3_nt: TGTGCCAGCAGGAACACCGGGGAGCTGTTTTTT
cdr3_aa: CASRNTGELFF

j_call: TRBJ2-1
v_call: TRBV27
d_call: NA
clone_size: NA
cdr3_nt: TGTGCCAGCATCCGGGGGTATGAGCAGTTCTTC
cdr3_aa: CASIRGYEQFF

j_call: TRBJ2-1
v_call: TRBV10-3
d_call: NA
clone_size: NA
cdr3_nt: TGTGCCATCAGCTCCCCCTCCTACAATGAGCAGTTCTTC
cdr3_aa: CAISSPSYNEQFF

j_call: TRBJ2-7
v_call: TRBV18
d_call: NA
clone_size: NA
cdr3_nt: TGTGCCAGCTCACCTGGGAGCTCCTACGAGCAGTACTTC
cdr3_aa: CASSPGSSYEQYF

j_call: TRBJ2-1
v_call: TRBV28
d_call: NA
clone_size: NA
cdr3_nt: TGTGCCAGCAGTTTCTCTGGGAGAGGGTCCTACAATGAGCAGTTCTTC
cdr3_aa: CASSFSGRGSYNEQFF

j_call: TRBJ2-3
v_call: TRBV29-1
d_call: NA
clone_size: NA
cdr3_nt: TGCAGCGTTGTTCGGCTAAGCACAGATACGCAGTATTTT
cdr3_aa: CSVVRLSTDTQYF

j_call: TRBJ1-1
v_call: TRBV18
d_call: TRBD1
clone_size: NA
cdr3_nt: TGTGCCAGCTCACCCCCAGGGGGGCTGAACACTGAAGCTTTCTTT
cdr3_aa: CASSPPGGLNTEAFF

j_call: TRBJ2-3
v_call: TRBV6-1
d_call: NA
clone_size: NA
cdr3_nt: TGTGCCAGCAGTGAAGGCCCCGCGGGTGCAGATACGCAGTATTTT
cdr3_aa: CASSEGPAGADTQYF

j_call: TRBJ2-6
v_call: TRBV28
d_call: NA
clone_size: once
cdr3_nt: TGTGCCAGCAGTTACAGAGCCCCCAGGAATCCTTCAGGGGCCAACGTCCTGACTTTC
cdr3_aa: CASSYRAPRNPSGANVLTF

j_call: TRBJ2-1
v_call: TRBV27
d_call: NA
clone_size: NA
cdr3_nt: TGTGCCAGCAGGGACGGGAGCTCCTACAATGAGCAGTTCTTC
cdr3_aa: CASRDGSSYNEQFF

j_call: TRBJ2-2
v_call: TRBV7-3
d_call: TRBD2
clone_size: NA
cdr3_nt: TGTGCCAGCAGCTTAAACGGGAGGGCTAAGGAGCTGTTTTTT
cdr3_aa: CASSLNGRAKELFF

j_call: TRBJ2-7
v_call: TRBV7-2
d_call: NA
clone_size: NA
cdr3_nt: TGTGCCAGCAGCCCACTAGACGGGACACCTCTCACCTACGAGCAGTACTTC
cdr3_aa: CASSPLDGTPLTYEQYF

j_call: TRBJ1-4
v_call: TRBV28
d_call: NA
clone_size: NA
cdr3_nt: TGTGCCAGCAATCTCATCTCTGCAACTAATGAAAAACTGTTTTTT
cdr3_aa: CASNLISATNEKLFF

j_call: TRBJ1-2
v_call: TRBV5-3
d_call: NA
clone_size: NA
cdr3_nt: TGTGCCAGAAGCTTGGCTAGGGGGGCATTCCCTCTCCTGCTCTATGGCTACACCTTC
cdr3_aa: CARSLARGAFPLLLYGYTF

j_call: TRBJ2-7
v_call: TRBV19
d_call: TRBD2
clone_size: NA
cdr3_nt: TGTGCCAGTAGTATTTTCGCGGGAGGATCCTACGAGCAGTACTTC
cdr3_aa: CASSIFAGGSYEQYF

j_call: TRBJ2-7
v_call: TRBV9
d_call: TRBD1
clone_size: NA
cdr3_nt: TGTGCCAGCAGCGTAGATCAGGGGGCCTACGAGCAGTACTTC
cdr3_aa: CASSVDQGAYEQYF